This T cell receptor (beta chain) was sequenced during a study of blood T cell repertoires in COVID-19. About the research overall: Some COVID-19 samples were acute and others convalescent; all came from the United States, Italy and Spain. The analysed material was cDNA or gDNA that came from T cells, B-cell-depleted T cells, or PBMCs.

The study recruited people aged about 18 to 89 years across under 25 US areas. Cohorts were based on clinical histories the participants reported. The CDR3 totals 16 residues. V dropped 3 bases and J dropped 0 bases, with 12 bases sitting between them. Germline CDR1 SGDLS, CDR2 YYNGEE. Sequenced by immunoSEQ multiplex PCR; TCRdb stores in-frame clones only, minus some. The sample holds some 320,000 clones, about 89% seen once. The clonotype originates from a man between 60 and 75 years old who had recovered from COVID-19. The rearrangement uses TRBV9 and TRBJ2-2; weak D call: TRBD2 (6 bases). The sequencing sample was made of PBMCs or T cells enriched from blood (not recorded which). The DNA of the CDR3 is TGTGCCAGCAGCGACCTTAGCGGTGCGAACACCGGGGAGCTGTTTTTT. This translates into CASSDLSGANTGELFF.